This entry lists 32 T cell receptor beta chains sequenced from one sample in a study of T cells in Graves' hyperthyroidism and ophthalmopathy. TCR beta CDR3 regions were amplified from RNA. A set of HTBI primers served as the primers for a first-round RT-PCR of the TCR CDR3. TCRdb re-called the multiplex PCR reads with MiXCR, one entry per CDR3 protein. The profile shows nearly 250,000 distinct CDR3 sequences, roughly a quarter of them singletons. Sequencing was done on a sample of blood. These receptors all come from a woman in her forties with Graves' ophthalmopathy.

With regard to this clonotype: A much larger clone is a single base away; this may be a read error. This chain uses TRBV10-3 with TRBJ2-6, with TRBD1 as a possible D gene (6 bases). The CDR3 covers 17 residues. Germline V gene data show CDR1 as ENHRY and CDR2 as SYGVKD. Between the trimmed V and J ends, which lost 11 bases and 2 bases, there was a span of 22 bases. The CDR3 spells CASLGKQGYAGANVLTF. The CDR3 region has the DNA TGTGCCTCGTTGGGGAAACAGGGCTATGCTGGGGCCAACGTCCTGACTTTC.

Many counts were recorded for this clonotype. The chain uses TRBV7-9 and TRBJ2-5; perhaps D is TRBD1 or TRBD2 (5 bases each). Germline V gene sequence: CDR1 SEHNR, CDR2 FQNEAQ (reference sequence). Trimming took off 4 bases at V and 1 base at J, with 16 bases between the two ends. The CDR3 totals 16 residues. The CDR3 reads CASSSTGAGRQETQYF. The CDR3 DNA reads as TGTGCCAGCAGCTCGACTGGGGCGGGCCGCCAAGAGACCCAGTACTTC.

This rearrangement joins TRBV28 to TRBJ2-5; 14 positions match TRBD2. This CDR3 comprises 16 residues. Per germline, CDR1 MDHEN and CDR2 SYDVKM. V was pared by 3 bases and J by 5 bases, with 5 bases of the junction left unmatched. The CDR3 coding sequence is TGTGCCAGCAGTTTCTTGACTAGCGGGAGGGGGGAGACCCAGTACTTC. Its protein product is CASSFLTSGRGETQYF. The complete variable domain, with remaining parts taken from reference TRBV28 and TRBJ2-5, reads DVKVTQSSRYLVKRTGEKVFLECVQDMDHENMFWYRQDPGLGLRLIYFSYDVKMKEKGDIPEGYSVSREKKERFSLILESASTNQTSMYLCASSFLTSGRGETQYFGPGTRLLVL.

This clonotype was found many times. The V call is TRBV11-2, the J call TRBJ1-1; D gene ambiguous. Germline CDR1 reads SGHAT; CDR2 reads FQNNGV. Trimming pared 2 bases from V and 7 bases from J, leaving 14 bases between. The CDR3 totals 14 residues. The CDR3 nucleotides read TGTGCCAGCAGCTTAAATCGTGTTCAAAGTGAAGCTTTCTTT. This codes for CASSLNRVQSEAFF. The complete variable domain, with remaining parts taken from reference TRBV11-2 and TRBJ1-1, reads EAGVAQSPRYKIIEKRQSVAFWCNPISGHATLYWYQQILGQGPKLLIQFQNNGVVDDSQLPKDRFSAERLKGVDSTLKIQPAKLEDSAVYLCASSLNRVQSEAFFGQGTRLTVV.

This rearrangement joins TRBV4-1 to TRBJ1-5; D call uncertain. The CDR3 is made up of 14 amino acids. The ends were cut back, 1 base at V and 1 base at J, with 5 bases in the middle. The V gene's germline CDR1 is MGHRA and CDR2 YSYEKL. CDR3 loop: CASSQAPSNQPQHF. The CDR3 nucleotides are TGCGCCAGCAGCCAAGCCCCCAGCAATCAGCCCCAGCATTTT.

The sample holds many counts of this clonotype. The gene calls are TRBV20-1 and TRBJ2-7; 12 nucleotides match TRBD2. Germline V gives CDR1 DFQATT, CDR2 SNEGSKA (reference sequence). This CDR3 comprises 16 residues. The trim removed 1 base at V and 2 bases at J, leaving 6 bases unmatched. The CDR3 DNA reads TGCAGTGCTAGAGGACTAGCGGGAGTATACACCTACGAGCAGTACTTC. It yields the protein CSARGLAGVYTYEQYF.

The chain is built from TRBV6-5 and TRBJ2-2, with 8 bases fitting TRBD2. Unmatched junction bases numbered 3, after V lost 4 bases and J lost 2 bases. The CDR3 runs to 15 residues. Germline CDR1 reads MNHEY; CDR2 reads SVGAGI. The CDR3 is CASSSTSGNTGELFF. CDR3 DNA: TGTGCCAGCAGTTCAACTAGCGGTAACACCGGGGAGCTGTTTTTT.

The gene calls are TRBV11-2 and TRBJ2-7; possibly TRBD1 or TRBD2 for D (5 bases each). The germline V gene has CDR1 SGHAT and CDR2 FQNNGV. V lost 7 bases to trimming and J lost 2 bases, with 15 bases between them. CDR3 length: 14 residues. DNA for the CDR3: TGTGCCAGCACCCAAGGGGAGCGAACCTACGAGCAGTACTTC. It encodes CASTQGERTYEQYF.

This clonotype was observed many times. The chain links TRBV20-1 to TRBJ2-5; D possibly matches TRBD1 or TRBD2 (5 bases each). Per the germline V gene, CDR1 is DFQATT and CDR2 is SNEGSKA (reference sequence). V lost 8 bases and J lost 5, with 18 bases in between. The length of the CDR3 is 13 residues. In DNA form, the CDR3 reads TGCAGTCCTCCTAACGGGGCTGGGGAGACCCAGTACTTC. It encodes CSPPNGAGETQYF.

This clonotype was picked up many times. J is TRBJ2-5 and V is TRBV20-1, with no clear D. Per germline, CDR1 DFQATT and CDR2 SNEGSKA (reference sequence). Trimming took 2 bases from V and 0 from J, leaving 7 bases between them. The CDR3 covers 13 residues. This CDR3 reads CSARLPNQETQYF. CDR3 DNA: TGCAGTGCTAGACTACCCAACCAAGAGACCCAGTACTTC.

This clonotype was picked up one time. V usage is TRBV18 and J usage is TRBJ2-1; 8 bases align to TRBD1. The germline V gene has CDR1 KGHSH and CDR2 LQKENI. This CDR3 is 13 amino acids long. With V trimmed by 6 bases and J by 8 bases, 6 bases remained unmatched. The CDR3 reads CASSRTGMDEQFF. CDR3 DNA: TGTGCCAGCTCGCGGACAGGGATGGATGAGCAGTTCTTC.

This chain uses TRBV2 with TRBJ2-5, with D unresolved. The V gene lost 2 bases and the J gene lost 5 bases, with 12 bases spanning the gap. Looked up from germline, CDR1 is SNHLY and CDR2 is FYNNEI. The CDR3 is 14 amino acids. CDR3 in amino acids: CASSELLNVETQYF. Here the CDR3 DNA reads TGTGCCAGCAGTGAACTATTAAACGTGGAGACCCAGTACTTC.

A single count supports this clonotype. This chain connects TRBV24-1 to TRBJ1-2; 10 nucleotides align to TRBD1. This CDR3 has 12 amino acids. Losses at the gene ends were 7 bases for V and 8 bases for J; bases not matched to a gene: 3. CDR1 and CDR2 from the germline V gene are KGHDR and SFDVKD. The CDR3 coding sequence is TGTGCCACCAGCGACAGGGGGCTCGGCTACACCTTC. Amino acid sequence: CATSDRGLGYTF.

In its sample, this clonotype was seen many times. The chain is built from TRBV7-9 and TRBJ1-5; unclear D gene. From germline, CDR1 is SEHNR and CDR2 FQNEAQ (reference sequence). V lost 4 bases, J lost 5 bases, and 9 bases lay in between. The CDR3 loop spans 13 amino acids. The CDR3 spells CASSSGRDQPQHF. The CDR3 nucleotides read TGTGCCAGCAGCTCTGGCAGAGATCAGCCCCAGCATTTT. The full variable domain, in which reference TRBV7-9 and TRBJ1-5 provide the parts outside the CDR3, is DTGVSQNPRHKITKRGQNVTFRCDPISEHNRLYWYRQTLGQGPEFLTYFQNEAQLEKSRLLSDRFSAERPKGSFSTLEIQRTEQGDSAMYLCASSSGRDQPQHFGDGTRLSIL.

The chain recombines TRBV6-1 with TRBJ2-7, with 12 nucleotides matching TRBD1. After removal of 5 bases from V and 2 bases from J, the junction contained 13 bases not matched to a gene. The CDR3 loop spans 18 amino acids. Per the germline V gene, CDR1 is MNHNS and CDR2 is SASEGT. The CDR3 sequence is CASSRRLPGQGATYEQYF. CDR3 DNA: TGTGCCAGCAGTCGAAGATTACCGGGACAGGGGGCGACCTACGAGCAGTACTTC.

On this clonotype itself: Possible read error: a much larger clone is one base away. The V call is TRBV13, the J call TRBJ2-7; TRBD1 agrees at 11 bases. With V trimmed by 3 bases and J by 2 bases, 3 bases remained unmatched. This CDR3 is built from 15 residues. The V gene's germline CDR1 is PRHDT and CDR2 FYEKMQ (reference sequence). The CDR3 bases are TGTGCCAGCAGCTTGGGACAGGGGGTAACCTACGAGCAGTACTTC. Translating it yields CASSLGQGVTYEQYF. The full variable domain, in which reference TRBV13 and TRBJ2-7 provide the parts outside the CDR3, is AAGVIQSPRHLIKEKRETATLKCYPIPRHDTVYWYQQGPGQDPQFLISFYEKMQSDKGSIPDRFSAQQFSDYHSELNMSSLELGDSALYFCASSLGQGVTYEQYFGPGTRLTVT.

This clonotype was counted many times. The rearrangement joins TRBV20-1 to TRBJ2-2, with 8 bases that match TRBD2. Germline-derived CDR1 and CDR2 are DFQATT and SNEGSKA (reference sequence). V trimming: 6 bases; J trimming: 1 base; junction bases outside the gene matches: 13. The CDR3 has 17 amino acids. CDR3 in amino acids: CSAKSTLAVVNTGELFF. The CDR3 coding sequence is TGCAGTGCAAAATCGACACTAGCGGTCGTGAACACCGGGGAGCTGTTTTTT.

The chain employs TRBV28 and TRBJ1-2; D gene ambiguous. The V end was cut by 3 bases, the J end by 5 bases, with 10 bases between. The CDR3 spans 13 residues. From germline, CDR1 is MDHEN and CDR2 SYDVKM. CDR3 nucleotides: TGTGCCAGCAGTTTGGGAAATCGGTATGGCTACACCTTC. Encoded protein: CASSLGNRYGYTF.

With respect to this clonotype: A read error is possible here, since a much larger clone lies one base away. The genes are TRBV19 and TRBJ2-2; D is unresolved. Trimming stripped 4 bases from V and 7 bases from J, with 10 bases between. Germline CDR1 reads LNHDA; CDR2 reads SQIVND (reference sequence). The CDR3 totals 13 residues. The CDR3 DNA sequence: TGTGCCAGTAGTACGTCCCTCGGCGGGGAGCTGTTTTTT. Translation gives CASSTSLGGELFF.

This clonotype was seen ten or more times. The chain is built from TRBV24-1 and TRBJ2-2; D perhaps matches TRBD1 (6 bases). The CDR3 contains 16 residues. The V end was cut by 5 bases, the J end by 1 base, with 13 bases between. Germline V gene lookup returns CDR1 KGHDR and CDR2 SFDVKD. Here the CDR3 reads CATSAWTVRNTGELFF. CDR3 coding DNA: TGTGCCACCAGTGCGTGGACAGTAAGGAACACCGGGGAGCTGTTTTTT.

Ten or more counts support this clonotype. The chain joins TRBV12-3 or TRBV12-4 to TRBJ2-7, with D tentatively TRBD1 (5 bases). This CDR3 has 12 amino acids. With 6 bases removed from V and 5 bases from J, the gap between germline ends came to 11 bases. The CDR3 region is CASSPRVHEQYF. The CDR3 region has the DNA TGTGCCAGCAGCCCCAGGGTCCACGAGCAGTACTTC.

This clonotype was detected many times. The chain is built from TRBV2 and TRBJ2-5; D unclear. V dropped 2 bases and J dropped 5 bases, with 9 bases sitting between them. Germline loops: CDR1 SNHLY, CDR2 FYNNEI. CDR3 length: 13 residues. The CDR3 loop reads CASSETSWETQYF. CDR3 DNA: TGTGCCAGCAGTGAAACCTCGTGGGAGACCCAGTACTTC.

This clonotype has a count of ten or more. The CDR3 nucleotides are TGTGCCAGCACAGGAGGGGGGGCGCGGACCTACGAGCAGTACTTC. Amino acid sequence: CASTGGGARTYEQYF. The chain joins TRBV6-5 to TRBJ2-7; the D gene is possibly TRBD2 (7 bases). V lost 7 bases, J lost 2 bases, and 18 bases lay in between. Germline loops: CDR1 MNHEY, CDR2 SVGAGI. This CDR3 is 15 amino acids long.

This clonotype was observed many times. A clone one base away is much larger, so this may be a read error. The V gene is TRBV27, the J gene TRBJ2-7, with a weak D call TRBD2 (7 bases). CDR1 MNHEY and CDR2 SMNVEV come from the germline V gene (reference sequence). V lost 6 bases, J lost 4 bases, and 19 bases lay in between. The CDR3 is made up of 15 amino acids. The chain's CDR3 is CASSPSGAGGYEQYF. In DNA form, the CDR3 reads TGTGCCAGCAGCCCGTCGGGGGCCGGGGGGTACGAGCAGTACTTC.

This clonotype was seen many times. The V call is TRBV4-1, the J call TRBJ2-5, with TRBD1 matching 8 bases. The CDR3 runs to 14 residues. Unmatched junction bases numbered 6, after V lost 4 bases and J lost 5 bases. The germline gives CDR1 MGHRA, CDR2 YSYEKL. CDR3 DNA sequence: TGCGCCAGCAGCCCCAGGACAGGGCAGGAGACCCAGTACTTC. As protein: CASSPRTGQETQYF.

There are many counts of this clonotype. This chain links TRBV7-2 with TRBJ1-5; tentative D call: TRBD1 (5 bases). Germline lookup yields CDR1 SGHTA and CDR2 FQGNSA. Trimming cost V 3 bases and J 3 bases, with 12 bases left between them. The CDR3 is 15 amino acids. The CDR3 nucleotides are TGTGCCAGCAGCTTGACAACGGGACTCAATCAGCCCCAGCATTTT. Protein sequence: CASSLTTGLNQPQHF.

This clonotype was observed at least ten times. The V and J genes are TRBV30 and TRBJ1-2; D remains unclear. Trimming cost V 7 bases and J 4 bases, with 19 bases left between them. The CDR3 is made up of 14 amino acids. Germline V lookup: CDR1 GTSNPN, CDR2 SVGIG (reference sequence). CDR3 protein: CASQQTDAIYGYTF. CDR3 bases: TGTGCCTCCCAACAGACGGATGCGATCTATGGCTACACCTTC.

This clonotype showed up just once. This rearrangement joins TRBV6-1 to TRBJ2-7, with D unclear. CDR3 size: 14 residues. Germline V gene data show CDR1 as MNHNS and CDR2 as SASEGT. With 5 bases removed from V and 5 bases from J, the gap between germline ends came to 16 bases. This CDR3 reads CASSNPGPADEQYF. The CDR3 bases are TGTGCCAGCAGTAATCCGGGCCCGGCGGACGAGCAGTACTTC.

This clonotype was recorded at least ten times. The chain links TRBV2 to TRBJ1-1, with TRBD1 identical over 9 bases. V lost 4 bases and J lost 4; bases outside the gene matches: 10. Germline V lookup: CDR1 SNHLY, CDR2 FYNNEI. CDR3 length: 16 residues. CDR3 region: CASSGTGAIFSTEAFF. The CDR3, as DNA: TGTGCCAGCAGTGGGACAGGGGCTATTTTTTCCACTGAAGCTTTCTTT.

Ten or more counts support this clonotype. This chain uses TRBV25-1 with TRBJ1-1, with 8 nucleotides matching TRBD1. This CDR3 is 15 amino acids long. Germline lookup yields CDR1 MGHDK and CDR2 SYGVNS. Unmatched junction bases numbered 9, after V lost 9 bases and J lost 0 bases. CDR3 coding DNA: TGTGCCAGTTCCGGACAGGGAACTATGAACACTGAAGCTTTCTTT. Its protein product is CASSGQGTMNTEAFF.

This clonotype was found many times. CDR3 nucleotide sequence: TGTGCCACCAGTGATTCCTCGAGGCTCAGCAATCAGCCCCAGCATTTT. It specifies CATSDSSRLSNQPQHF. This sequence joins TRBV24-1 and TRBJ1-5; D unclear. Germline CDR1 reads KGHDR; CDR2 reads SFDVKD. Between the trimmed V and J ends, which lost 2 bases and 1 base, there was a span of 11 bases. CDR3 size: 16 residues.

This clonotype was seen repeatedly, ten times or more. The chain is built from TRBV6-5 and TRBJ1-2; D possibly corresponds to TRBD1 (6 bases). Trimming took 7 bases from V and 4 from J, leaving 10 bases between them. This CDR3 is built from 12 residues. Germline V gene sequence: CDR1 MNHEY, CDR2 SVGAGI. The CDR3 DNA follows: TGTGCCAGCACCCCGGACAGCTATGGCTACACCTTC. Its translation is CASTPDSYGYTF.